Described below is a single TCR beta chain sequence and its context. Antigen: not known. This sample was taken from a study of graft-versus-host responses after intestinal transplantation. Overall study: The whole recipient group had anti-thymocyte globulin induction followed by tacrolimus and steroids for two to three years. General study findings and limits: Analysis identified GvH clones in recipient marrow, with some appearing first in ileum or blood.

The CDR3 is made up of 13 amino acids. In germline, CDR1 is ENHRY, CDR2 SYGVKD. Between the trimmed V and J ends, which lost 6 bases and 11 bases, there was a span of 19 bases. Data came from immunoSEQ multiplex PCR; TCRdb stores just in-frame clones and leaves some out. The sample has 85,000 to 90,000 clones, roughly 92% seen once; the top ten hold 0.3%. Sequenced material: unstimulated CD4+ T cells sorted from spleen or lymph node cells, taken before intestinal transplant. This TCR derives from a human donor who received an intestinal transplant. The rearrangement links TRBV10-3 to TRBJ2-5; D possibly corresponds to TRBD2 (6 bases). CDR3 DNA sequence: TGTGCCATCAGCCCCGGGACTCAAGAAGGGCAGTACTTC. Protein: CAISPGTQEGQYF.